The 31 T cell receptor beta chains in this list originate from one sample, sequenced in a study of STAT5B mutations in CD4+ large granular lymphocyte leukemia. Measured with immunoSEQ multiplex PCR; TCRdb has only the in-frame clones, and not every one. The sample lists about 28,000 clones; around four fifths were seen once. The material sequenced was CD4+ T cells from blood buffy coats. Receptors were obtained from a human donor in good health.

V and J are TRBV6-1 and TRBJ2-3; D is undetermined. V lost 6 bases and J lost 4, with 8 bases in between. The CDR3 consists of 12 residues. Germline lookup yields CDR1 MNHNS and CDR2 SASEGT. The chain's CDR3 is CASRSGADTQYF. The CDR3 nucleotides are TGTGCCAGCAGGTCAGGCGCAGATACGCAGTATTTT.

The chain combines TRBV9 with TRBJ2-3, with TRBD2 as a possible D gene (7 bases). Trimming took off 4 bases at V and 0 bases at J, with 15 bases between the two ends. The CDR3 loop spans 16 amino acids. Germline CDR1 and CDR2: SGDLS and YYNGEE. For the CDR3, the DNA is TGTGCCAGCAGCCCAGGTGGGGGGGCTAGCACAGATACGCAGTATTTT. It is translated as CASSPGGGASTDTQYF.

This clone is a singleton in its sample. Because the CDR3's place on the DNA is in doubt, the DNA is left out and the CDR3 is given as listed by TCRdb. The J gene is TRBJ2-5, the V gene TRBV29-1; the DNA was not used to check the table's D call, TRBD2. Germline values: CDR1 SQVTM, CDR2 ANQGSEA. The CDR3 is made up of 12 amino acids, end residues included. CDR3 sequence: CSVDYFGETQYF.

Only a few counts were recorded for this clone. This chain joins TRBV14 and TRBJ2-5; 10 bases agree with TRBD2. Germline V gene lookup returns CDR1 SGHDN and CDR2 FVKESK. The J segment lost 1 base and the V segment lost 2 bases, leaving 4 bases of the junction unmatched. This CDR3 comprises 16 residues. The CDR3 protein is CASSQQLAGSQETQYF. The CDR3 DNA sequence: TGTGCCAGCAGCCAACAACTAGCGGGGTCCCAAGAGACCCAGTACTTC.

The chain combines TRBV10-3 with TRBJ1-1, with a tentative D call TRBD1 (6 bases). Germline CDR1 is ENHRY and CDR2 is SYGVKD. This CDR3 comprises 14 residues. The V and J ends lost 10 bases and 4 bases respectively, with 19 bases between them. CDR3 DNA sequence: TGTGCCACCAAACCCTCTCAGGGGCTCACTGAAGCTTTCTTT. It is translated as CATKPSQGLTEAFF.

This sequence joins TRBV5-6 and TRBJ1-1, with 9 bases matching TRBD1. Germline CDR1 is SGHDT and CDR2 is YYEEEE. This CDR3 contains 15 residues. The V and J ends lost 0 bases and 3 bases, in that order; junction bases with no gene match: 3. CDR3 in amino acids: CASSLGGQGYTEAFF. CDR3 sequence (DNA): TGTGCCAGCAGCTTGGGAGGACAGGGGTACACTGAAGCTTTCTTT.

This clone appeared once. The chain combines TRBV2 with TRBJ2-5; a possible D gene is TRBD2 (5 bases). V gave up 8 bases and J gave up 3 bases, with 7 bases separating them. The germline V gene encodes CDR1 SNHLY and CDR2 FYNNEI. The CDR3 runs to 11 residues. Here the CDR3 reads CASAGEETQYF. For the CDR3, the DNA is TGTGCCAGCGCCGGGGAAGAGACCCAGTACTTC.

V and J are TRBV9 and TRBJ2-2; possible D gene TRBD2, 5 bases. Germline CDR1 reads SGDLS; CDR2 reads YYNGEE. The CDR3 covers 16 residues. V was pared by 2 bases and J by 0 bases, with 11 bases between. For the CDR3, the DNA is TGTGCCAGCAGCGTTGGGCGGGCCTCGAACACCGGGGAGCTGTTTTTT. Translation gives CASSVGRASNTGELFF.

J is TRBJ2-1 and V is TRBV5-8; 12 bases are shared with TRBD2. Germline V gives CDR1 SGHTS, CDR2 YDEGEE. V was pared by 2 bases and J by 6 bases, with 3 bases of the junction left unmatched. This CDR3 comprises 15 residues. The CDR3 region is CASSFGLAGSNEQFF. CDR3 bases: TGTGCCAGCAGCTTTGGACTAGCGGGGTCCAATGAGCAGTTCTTC.

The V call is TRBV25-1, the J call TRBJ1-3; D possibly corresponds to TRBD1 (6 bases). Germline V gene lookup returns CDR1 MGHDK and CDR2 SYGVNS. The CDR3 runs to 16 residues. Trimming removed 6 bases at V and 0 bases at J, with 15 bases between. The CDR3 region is CASSDDTGSSGNTIYF. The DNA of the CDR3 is TGTGCCAGCAGCGATGACACAGGGAGCTCTGGAAACACCATATATTTT. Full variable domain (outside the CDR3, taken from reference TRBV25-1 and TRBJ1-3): EADIYQTPRYLVIGTGKKITLECSQTMGHDKMYWYQQDPGMELHLIHYSYGVNSTEKGDLSSESTVSRIRTEHFPLTLESARPSHTSQYLCASSDDTGSSGNTIYFGEGSWLTVV.

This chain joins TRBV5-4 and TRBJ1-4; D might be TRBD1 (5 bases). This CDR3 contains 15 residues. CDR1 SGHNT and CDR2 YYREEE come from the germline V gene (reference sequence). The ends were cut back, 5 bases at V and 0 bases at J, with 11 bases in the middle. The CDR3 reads CASSRRGATNEKLFF. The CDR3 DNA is TGTGCCAGCAGTCGGAGAGGGGCAACTAATGAAAAACTGTTTTTT.

The CDR3 nucleotides read TGTGCCAGCACCTTAGCGGGGGGGCCAGATACGCAGTATTTT. This gives the protein CASTLAGGPDTQYF. The V call is TRBV6-6, the J call TRBJ2-3; 11 bases are a match to TRBD2. With 7 bases clipped from V and 4 bases from J, the junction kept 4 bases outside the gene matches. There are 14 residues in the CDR3. Per germline, CDR1 MNHNY and CDR2 SVGAGI (reference sequence).

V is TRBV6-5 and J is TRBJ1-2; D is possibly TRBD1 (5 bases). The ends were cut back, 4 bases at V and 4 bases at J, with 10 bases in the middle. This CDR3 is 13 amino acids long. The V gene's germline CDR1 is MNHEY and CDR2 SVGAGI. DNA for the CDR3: TGTGCCAGCAGTTTCCAGGGAGGCTATGGCTACACCTTC. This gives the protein CASSFQGGYGYTF.

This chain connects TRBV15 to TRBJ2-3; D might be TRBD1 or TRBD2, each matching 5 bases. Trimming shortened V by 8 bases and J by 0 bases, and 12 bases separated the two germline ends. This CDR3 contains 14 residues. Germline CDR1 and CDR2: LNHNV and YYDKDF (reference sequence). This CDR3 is CATAGRTSTDTQYF. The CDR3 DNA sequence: TGTGCCACCGCAGGGCGGACTAGCACAGATACGCAGTATTTT.

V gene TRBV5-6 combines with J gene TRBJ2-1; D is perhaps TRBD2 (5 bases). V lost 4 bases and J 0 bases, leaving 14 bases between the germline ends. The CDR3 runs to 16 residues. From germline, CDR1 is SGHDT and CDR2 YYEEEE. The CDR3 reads CASSTLGESSYNEQFF. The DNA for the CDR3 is TGTGCCAGCAGCACCCTTGGGGAGAGCTCCTACAATGAGCAGTTCTTC.

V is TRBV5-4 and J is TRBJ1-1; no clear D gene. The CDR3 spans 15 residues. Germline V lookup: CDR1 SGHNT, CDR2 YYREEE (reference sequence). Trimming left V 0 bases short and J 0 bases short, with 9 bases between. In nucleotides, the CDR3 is TGTGCCAGCAGCTTGGCTAGTGTCCTGAACACTGAAGCTTTCTTT. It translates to CASSLASVLNTEAFF.

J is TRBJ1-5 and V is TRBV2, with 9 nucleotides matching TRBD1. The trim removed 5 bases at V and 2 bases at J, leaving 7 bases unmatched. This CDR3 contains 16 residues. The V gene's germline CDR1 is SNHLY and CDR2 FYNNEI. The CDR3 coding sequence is TGTGCCAGCAGTAAGGACAGGGGTAGTCGCAATCAGCCCCAGCATTTT. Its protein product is CASSKDRGSRNQPQHF.

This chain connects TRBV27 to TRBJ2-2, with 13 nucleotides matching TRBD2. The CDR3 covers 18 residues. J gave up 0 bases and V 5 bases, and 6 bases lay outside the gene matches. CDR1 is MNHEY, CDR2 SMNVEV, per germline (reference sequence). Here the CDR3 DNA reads TGTGCCAGCAGTCCAAGACTAGCGGGGGGACCGAACACCGGGGAGCTGTTTTTT. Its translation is CASSPRLAGGPNTGELFF.

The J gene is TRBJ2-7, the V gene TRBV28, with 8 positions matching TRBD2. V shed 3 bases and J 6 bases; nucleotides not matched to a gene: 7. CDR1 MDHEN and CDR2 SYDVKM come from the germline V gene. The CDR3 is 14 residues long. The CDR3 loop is CASSLTGTRAEQYV. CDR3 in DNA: TGTGCCAGCAGTTTGACCGGGACTAGGGCCGAGCAGTACGTC.

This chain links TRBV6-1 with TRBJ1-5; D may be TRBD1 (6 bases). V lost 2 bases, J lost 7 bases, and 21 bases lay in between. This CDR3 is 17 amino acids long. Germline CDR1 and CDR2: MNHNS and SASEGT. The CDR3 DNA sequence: TGTGCCAGCAGTGAAAGTATAGGACAGATCGGTTGGCAGCCCCAGCATTTT. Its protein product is CASSESIGQIGWQPQHF.

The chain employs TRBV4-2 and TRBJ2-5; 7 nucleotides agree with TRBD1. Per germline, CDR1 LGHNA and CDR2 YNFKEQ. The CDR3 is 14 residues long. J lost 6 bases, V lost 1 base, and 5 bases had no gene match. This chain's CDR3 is CASSQGGGPKTQYF. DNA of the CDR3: TGTGCCAGCAGCCAAGGAGGGGGCCCGAAGACCCAGTACTTC.

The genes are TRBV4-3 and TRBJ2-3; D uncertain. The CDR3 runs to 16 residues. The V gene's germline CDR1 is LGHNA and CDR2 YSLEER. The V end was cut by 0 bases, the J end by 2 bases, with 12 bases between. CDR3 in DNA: TGCGCCAGCAGCCAAGATCGGCAGACGAACACAGATACGCAGTATTTT. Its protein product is CASSQDRQTNTDTQYF.

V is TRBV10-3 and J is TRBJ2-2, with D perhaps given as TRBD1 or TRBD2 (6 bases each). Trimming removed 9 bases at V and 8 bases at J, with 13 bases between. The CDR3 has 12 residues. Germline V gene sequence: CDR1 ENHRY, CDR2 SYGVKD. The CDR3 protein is CAMGGQPGELFF. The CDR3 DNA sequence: TGTGCCATGGGGGGCCAGCCGGGGGAGCTGTTTTTT.

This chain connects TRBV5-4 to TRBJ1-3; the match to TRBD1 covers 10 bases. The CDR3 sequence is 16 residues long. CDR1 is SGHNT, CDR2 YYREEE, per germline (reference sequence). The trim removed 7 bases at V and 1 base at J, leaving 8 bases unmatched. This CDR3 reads CASQGQGLPSGNTIYF. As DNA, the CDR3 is TGTGCCAGCCAGGGACAGGGGCTCCCTTCTGGAAACACCATATATTTT.

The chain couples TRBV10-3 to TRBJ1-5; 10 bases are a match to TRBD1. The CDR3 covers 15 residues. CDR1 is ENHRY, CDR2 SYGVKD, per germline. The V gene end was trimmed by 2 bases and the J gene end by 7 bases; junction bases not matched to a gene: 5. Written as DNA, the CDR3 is TGTGCCATCAGTGAGATGGGACAGGGGAACCAGCCCCAGCATTTT. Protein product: CAISEMGQGNQPQHF.

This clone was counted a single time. The DNA of the CDR3 is TGTGCCAGCAGCTCCCCCCCCAACGAGCAGTACTTC. As protein: CASSSPPNEQYF. The rearrangement joins TRBV5-6 to TRBJ2-7, with D unclear. There are 12 residues in the CDR3. Germline lookup yields CDR1 SGHDT and CDR2 YYEEEE. Deletions cut 3 bases from V and 5 bases from J, with 9 bases between.

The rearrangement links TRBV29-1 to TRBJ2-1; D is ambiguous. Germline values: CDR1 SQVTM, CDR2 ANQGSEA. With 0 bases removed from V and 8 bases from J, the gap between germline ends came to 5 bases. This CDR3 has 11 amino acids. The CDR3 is CSVEEGHEQFF. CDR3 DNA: TGCAGCGTTGAAGAAGGGCATGAGCAGTTCTTC.

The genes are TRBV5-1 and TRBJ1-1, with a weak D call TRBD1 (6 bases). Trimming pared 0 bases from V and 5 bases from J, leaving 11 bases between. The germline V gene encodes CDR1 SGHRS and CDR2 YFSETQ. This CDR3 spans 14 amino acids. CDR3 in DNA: TGCGCCAGCAGCTTGGCAGGGGCCAGGACTGAAGCTTTCTTT. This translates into CASSLAGARTEAFF.

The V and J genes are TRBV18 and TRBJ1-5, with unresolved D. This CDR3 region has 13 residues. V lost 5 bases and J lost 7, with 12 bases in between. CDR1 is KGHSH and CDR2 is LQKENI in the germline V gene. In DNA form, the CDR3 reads TGTGCCAGCTCAGAGTCTTTGGGCCAGCCCCAGCATTTT. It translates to CASSESLGQPQHF.

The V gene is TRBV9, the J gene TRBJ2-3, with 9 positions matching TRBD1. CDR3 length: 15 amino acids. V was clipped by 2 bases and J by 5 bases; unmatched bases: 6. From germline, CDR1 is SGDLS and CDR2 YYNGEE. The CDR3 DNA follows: TGTGCCAGCAGCGTTACGGACAGGGGCCGAGATACGCAGTATTTT. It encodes CASSVTDRGRDTQYF.

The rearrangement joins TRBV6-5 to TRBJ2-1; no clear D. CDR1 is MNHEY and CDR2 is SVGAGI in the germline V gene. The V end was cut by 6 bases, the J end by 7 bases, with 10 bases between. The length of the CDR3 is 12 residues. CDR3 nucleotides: TGTGCCAGCAGACAGCTTACGAATGAGCAGTTCTTC. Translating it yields CASRQLTNEQFF.